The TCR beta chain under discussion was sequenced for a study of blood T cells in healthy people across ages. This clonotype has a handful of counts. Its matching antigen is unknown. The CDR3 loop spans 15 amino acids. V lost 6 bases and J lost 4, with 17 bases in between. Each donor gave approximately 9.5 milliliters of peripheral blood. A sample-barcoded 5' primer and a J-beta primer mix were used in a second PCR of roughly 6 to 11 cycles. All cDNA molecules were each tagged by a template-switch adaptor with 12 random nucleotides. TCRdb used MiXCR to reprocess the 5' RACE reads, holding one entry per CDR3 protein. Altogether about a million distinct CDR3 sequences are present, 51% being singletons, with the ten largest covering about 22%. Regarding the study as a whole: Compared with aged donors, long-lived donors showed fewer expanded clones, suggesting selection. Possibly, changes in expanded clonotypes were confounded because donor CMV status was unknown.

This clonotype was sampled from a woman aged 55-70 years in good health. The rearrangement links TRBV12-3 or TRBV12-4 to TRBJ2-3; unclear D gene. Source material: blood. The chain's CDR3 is CASSPRRGPADTQYF. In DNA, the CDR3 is TGTGCCAGCAGCCCCCGACGAGGCCCCGCAGATACGCAGTATTTT.